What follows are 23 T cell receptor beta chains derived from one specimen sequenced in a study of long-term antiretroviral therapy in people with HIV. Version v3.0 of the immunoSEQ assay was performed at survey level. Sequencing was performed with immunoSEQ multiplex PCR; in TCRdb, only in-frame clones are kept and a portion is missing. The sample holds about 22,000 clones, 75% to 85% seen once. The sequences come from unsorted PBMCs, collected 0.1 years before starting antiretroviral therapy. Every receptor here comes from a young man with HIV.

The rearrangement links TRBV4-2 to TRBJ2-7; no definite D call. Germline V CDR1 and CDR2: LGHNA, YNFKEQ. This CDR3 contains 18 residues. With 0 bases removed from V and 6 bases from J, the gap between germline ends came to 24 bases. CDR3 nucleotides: TGTGCCAGCAGCCAAGATATTAGTCAGACTGTAAGGGTCTCCGAGCAGTACTTC. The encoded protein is CASSQDISQTVRVSEQYF.

The CDR3 region is CASSFGLAGVEQYF. CDR3 nucleotides: TGTGCCAGCAGTTTCGGACTAGCGGGAGTCGAGCAGTACTTC. V usage is TRBV28 and J usage is TRBJ2-7, with 13 positions matching TRBD2. From germline, CDR1 is MDHEN and CDR2 SYDVKM. The junction had 2 bases not matched to a gene; V was cut back by 3 bases and J by 6 bases. The CDR3 has 14 residues.

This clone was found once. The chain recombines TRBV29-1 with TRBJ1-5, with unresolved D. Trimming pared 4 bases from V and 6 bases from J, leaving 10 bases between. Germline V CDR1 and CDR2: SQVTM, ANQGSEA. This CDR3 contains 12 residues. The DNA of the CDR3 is TGCAGCGTTGGGGGTTATGGTCAGCCCCAGCATTTT. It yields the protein CSVGGYGQPQHF.

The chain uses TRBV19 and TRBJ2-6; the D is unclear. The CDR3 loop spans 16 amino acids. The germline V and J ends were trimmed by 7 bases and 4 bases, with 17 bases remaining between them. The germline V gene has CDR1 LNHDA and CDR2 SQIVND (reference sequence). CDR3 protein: CASKDLGEGGANVLTF. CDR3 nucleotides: TGTGCCAGTAAAGATCTAGGAGAAGGGGGGGCCAACGTCCTGACTTTC.

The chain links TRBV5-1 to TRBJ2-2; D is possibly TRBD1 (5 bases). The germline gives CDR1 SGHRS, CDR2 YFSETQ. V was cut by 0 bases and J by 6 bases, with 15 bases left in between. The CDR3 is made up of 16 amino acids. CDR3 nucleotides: TGCGCCAGCAGCTTGGAACAGGAAAGGTGGGCCGGGGAGCTGTTTTTT. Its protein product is CASSLEQERWAGELFF. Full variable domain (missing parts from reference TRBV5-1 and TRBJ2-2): KAGVTQTPRYLIKTRGQQVTLSCSPISGHRSVSWYQQTPGQGLQFLFEYFSETQRNKGNFPGRFSGRQFSNSRSEMNVSTLELGDSALYLCASSLEQERWAGELFFGEGSRLTVL.

The CDR3 nucleotides read TGTGCCAGCAGCTCAAGGACTAGCGGGATTGATGGCACAGATACGCAGTATTTT. Amino acid sequence: CASSSRTSGIDGTDTQYF. This chain joins TRBV7-9 and TRBJ2-3; TRBD2 aligns across 12 bases. Germline loops: CDR1 SEHNR, CDR2 FQNEAQ (reference sequence). The V segment lost 4 bases and the J segment 1 base; nucleotides outside the gene matches: 9. This CDR3 is built from 18 residues.

Here the CDR3 reads CASSHPGLNYEQYF. The CDR3 DNA sequence: TGTGCCAGCAGCCACCCGGGCCTCAACTACGAGCAGTACTTC. V is TRBV7-2 and J is TRBJ2-7, with D hard to call. The CDR3 length is 14 residues. CDR1 is SGHTA, CDR2 FQGNSA, per germline. The germline V and J ends were trimmed by 5 bases and 3 bases, with 14 bases remaining between them.

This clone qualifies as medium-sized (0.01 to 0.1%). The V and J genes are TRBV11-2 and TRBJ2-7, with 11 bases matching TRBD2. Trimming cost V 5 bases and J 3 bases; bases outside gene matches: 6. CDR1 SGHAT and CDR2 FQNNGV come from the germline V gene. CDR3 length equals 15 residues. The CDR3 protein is CASSPGTSGYYEQYF. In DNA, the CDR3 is TGTGCCAGCAGCCCCGGGACTAGCGGTTACTACGAGCAGTACTTC. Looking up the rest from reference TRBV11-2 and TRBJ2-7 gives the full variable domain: EAGVAQSPRYKIIEKRQSVAFWCNPISGHATLYWYQQILGQGPKLLIQFQNNGVVDDSQLPKDRFSAERLKGVDSTLKIQPAKLEDSAVYLCASSPGTSGYYEQYFGPGTRLTVT.

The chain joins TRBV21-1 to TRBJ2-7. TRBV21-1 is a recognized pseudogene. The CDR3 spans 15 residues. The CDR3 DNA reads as TGTGCCAGCAGCAAAGCCCATTCTTGCTCCTACGAGCAGTACTTC. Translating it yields CASSKAHSCSYEQYF.

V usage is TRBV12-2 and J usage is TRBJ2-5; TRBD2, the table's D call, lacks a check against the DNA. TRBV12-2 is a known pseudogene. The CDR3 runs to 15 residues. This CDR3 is CASRLEAGGQETQYF. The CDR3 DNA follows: TGTGCAAGTCGCTTAGAAGCGGGGGGGCAAGAGACCCAGTACTTC.

This CDR3 reads CASSERGRLYNEQFF. The CDR3, as DNA: TGCGCCAGCAGTGAGAGGGGCCGGCTATACAATGAGCAGTTCTTC. This chain joins TRBV10-1 and TRBJ2-1; the D gene is possibly TRBD1 (5 bases). This CDR3 is built from 15 residues. Trimming took 2 bases from V and 4 from J, leaving 12 bases between them. Germline V gene lookup returns CDR1 WNHNN and CDR2 SYGVQD (reference sequence).

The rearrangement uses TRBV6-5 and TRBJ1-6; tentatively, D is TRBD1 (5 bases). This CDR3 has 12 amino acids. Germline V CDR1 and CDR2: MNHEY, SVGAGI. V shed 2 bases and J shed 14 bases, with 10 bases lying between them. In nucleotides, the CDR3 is TGTGCCAGCAGTTACCCGGGGGGAGCCCTCCACTTT. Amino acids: CASSYPGGALHF.

The CDR3 sequence: CSVRGGDNQPQHF. Written as DNA, the CDR3 is TGCAGCGTGAGGGGGGGTGATAATCAGCCCCAGCATTTT. The gene calls are TRBV29-1 and TRBJ1-5; tentatively, D is TRBD1 (6 bases). The V end lost 6 bases, the J end lost 4 bases, and 13 bases lay between the germline ends. Germline loops: CDR1 SQVTM, CDR2 ANQGSEA. The CDR3 is 13 residues long. Full variable domain (outside the CDR3, taken from reference TRBV29-1 and TRBJ1-5): SAVISQKPSRDICQRGTSLTIQCQVDSQVTMMFWYRQQPGQSLTLIATANQGSEATYESGFVIDKFPISRPNLTFSTLTVSNMSPEDSSIYLCSVRGGDNQPQHFGDGTRLSIL.

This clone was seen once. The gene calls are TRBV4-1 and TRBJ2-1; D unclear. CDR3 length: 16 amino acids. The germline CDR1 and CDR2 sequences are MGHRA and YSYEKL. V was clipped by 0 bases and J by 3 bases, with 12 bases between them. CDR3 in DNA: TGCGCCAGCAGCCAAGAGGCCAGCCTCTTCTACAATGAGCAGTTCTTC. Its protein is CASSQEASLFYNEQFF.

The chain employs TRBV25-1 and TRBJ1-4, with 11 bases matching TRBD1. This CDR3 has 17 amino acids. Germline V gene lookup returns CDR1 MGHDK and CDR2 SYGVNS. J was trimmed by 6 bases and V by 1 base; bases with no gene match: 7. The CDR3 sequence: CASSESRQDRGHEKLFF. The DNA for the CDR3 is TGTGCCAGCAGTGAATCCCGGCAGGACAGGGGGCATGAAAAACTGTTTTTT.

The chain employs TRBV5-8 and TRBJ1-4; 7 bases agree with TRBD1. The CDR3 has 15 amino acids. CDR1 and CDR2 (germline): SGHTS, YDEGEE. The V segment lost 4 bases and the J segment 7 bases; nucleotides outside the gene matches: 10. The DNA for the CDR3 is TGTGCCAGCAGCAGCGGACAGGCTTTGAGTGAAAAACTGTTTTTT. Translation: CASSSGQALSEKLFF.

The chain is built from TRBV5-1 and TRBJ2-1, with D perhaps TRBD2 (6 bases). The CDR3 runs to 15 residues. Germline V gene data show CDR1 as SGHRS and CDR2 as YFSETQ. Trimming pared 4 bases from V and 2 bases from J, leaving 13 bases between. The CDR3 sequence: CASSLGTDTYNEQFF. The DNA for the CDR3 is TGCGCCAGCAGCCTCGGGACTGACACCTACAATGAGCAGTTCTTC.

CDR3 amino acids: CASTAMPAGEKLFF. CDR3 sequence (DNA): TGTGCCAGCACCGCAATGCCGGCGGGTGAAAAACTGTTTTTT. The rearrangement links TRBV7-6 to TRBJ1-4; D call uncertain. CDR1 and CDR2 from the germline V gene are SGHVS and FNYEAQ. The CDR3 extends over 14 amino acids. The V gene lost 7 bases and the J gene lost 7 bases, with 16 bases spanning the gap.

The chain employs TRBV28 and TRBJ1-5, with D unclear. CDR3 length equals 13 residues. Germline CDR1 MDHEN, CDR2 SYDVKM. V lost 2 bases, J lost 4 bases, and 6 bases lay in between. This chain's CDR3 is CASSLGRNQPQHF. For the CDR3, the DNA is TGTGCCAGCAGTTTAGGAAGGAATCAGCCCCAGCATTTT.

The CDR3 region is CASSYAGYSNQPQHF. For the CDR3, the DNA is TGTGCCAGCAGTTACGCAGGGTATAGCAATCAGCCCCAGCATTTT. The chain has TRBV6-6 and TRBJ1-5, with a weak D call TRBD1 (5 bases). V was pared by 2 bases and J by 0 bases, with 8 bases between. The V gene's germline CDR1 is MNHNY and CDR2 SVGAGI (reference sequence). The CDR3 totals 15 residues.

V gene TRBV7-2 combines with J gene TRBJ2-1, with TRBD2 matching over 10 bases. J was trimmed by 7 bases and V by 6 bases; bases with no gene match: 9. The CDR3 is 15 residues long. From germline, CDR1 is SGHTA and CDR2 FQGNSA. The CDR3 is CASSLKRGGVNEQFF. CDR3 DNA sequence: TGTGCCAGCAGTTTGAAGCGGGGGGGCGTAAATGAGCAGTTCTTC.

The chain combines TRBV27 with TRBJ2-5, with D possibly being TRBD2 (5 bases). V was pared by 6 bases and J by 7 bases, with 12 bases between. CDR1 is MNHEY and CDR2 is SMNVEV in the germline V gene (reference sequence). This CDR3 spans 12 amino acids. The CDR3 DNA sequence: TGTGCCAGCAGGGGGAGAGCAGGGACCCAGTACTTC. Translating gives CASRGRAGTQYF.

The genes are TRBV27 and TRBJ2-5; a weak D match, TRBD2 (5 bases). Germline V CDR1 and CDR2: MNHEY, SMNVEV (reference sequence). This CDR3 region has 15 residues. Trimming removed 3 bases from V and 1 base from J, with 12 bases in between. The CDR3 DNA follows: TGTGCCAGCAGTTTCCTGGAGGCCCCCCAAGAGACCCAGTACTTC. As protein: CASSFLEAPQETQYF.